This record looks at one T cell receptor (beta chain) sequence and its context. The antigen remains unidentified. The data are from a study of cytomegalovirus exposure and HLA in healthy donors. General study results and limits: The study put 150 or so TCR beta chains on its list as cytomegalovirus-associated.

The study ran its PCR with 60 Vbeta and 13 Jbeta primers. Method: immunoSEQ multiplex PCR; TCRdb's copy keeps in-frame clones and lacks some. The data show roughly 180,000 clones, around 80% seen once. The CDR3 has 18 residues. Germline CDR1 reads SGHRS; CDR2 reads YFSETQ. V gave up 0 bases and J gave up 4 bases; unmatched junction bases: 5. This TCR was sampled from a man aged 40-50 years in good health and CMV-seronegative. The sample taken for sequencing was PBMCs. The chain employs TRBV5-1 and TRBJ2-1, with 15 bases fitting TRBD2. Here the CDR3 reads CASSLAGGLAGGYNEQFF. CDR3 bases: TGCGCCAGCAGCTTGGCCGGAGGACTAGCGGGAGGGTACAATGAGCAGTTCTTC.